This T cell receptor (beta chain) was sequenced for a study of blood T cell repertoires in COVID-19. The method was immunoSEQ multiplex PCR; TCRdb's version includes in-frame clones alone and lacks a portion of them. The table includes about 210,000 clones, around 83% detected once. Trimming cost V 3 bases and J 10 bases, with 12 bases left between them. This CDR3 is built from 12 residues. CDR1 and CDR2 (germline): SEHNR, FQNEAQ (reference sequence). The sequence came from a woman aged 80 or over with acute or convalescent COVID-19. The V and J genes are TRBV7-9 and TRBJ1-1; D not certain. The source material was peripheral blood. CDR3 DNA sequence: TGTGCCAGCAGCTTTTGGCGGCGGGGAGCTTTCTTT. Translation: CASSFWRRGAFF.